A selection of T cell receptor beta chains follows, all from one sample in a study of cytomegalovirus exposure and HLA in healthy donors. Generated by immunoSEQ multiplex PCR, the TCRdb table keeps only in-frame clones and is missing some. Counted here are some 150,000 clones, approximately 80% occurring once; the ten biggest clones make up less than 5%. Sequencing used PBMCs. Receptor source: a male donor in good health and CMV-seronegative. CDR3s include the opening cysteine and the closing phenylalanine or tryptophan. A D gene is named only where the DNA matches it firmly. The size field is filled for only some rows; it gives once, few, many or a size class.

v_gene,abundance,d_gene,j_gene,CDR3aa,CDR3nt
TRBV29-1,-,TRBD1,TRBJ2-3,CSVPQGATDTQYF,TGCAGCGTACCTCAGGGGGCCACAGATACGCAGTATTTT
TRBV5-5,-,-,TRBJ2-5,CASSLGGQWDQYF,TGTGCCAGCAGCTTGGGTGGACAATGGGACCAGTACTTC
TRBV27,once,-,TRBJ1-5,CASSLGHRSDQPQHF,TGTGCCAGCAGCCTGGGACATCGGAGCGATCAGCCCCAGCATTTT
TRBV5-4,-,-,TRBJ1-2,CASSLAGRWASYTF,TGTGCCAGCAGCTTGGCGGGGAGGTGGGCTAGCTACACCTTC
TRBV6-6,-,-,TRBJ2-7,CASSRTARDEQYF,TGTGCCAGCAGTCGGACAGCGAGGGACGAGCAGTACTTC
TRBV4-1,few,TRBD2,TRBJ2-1,CASSHGKLAGERGGTYNEQFF,TGCGCCAGCAGCCATGGGAAACTAGCGGGAGAAAGGGGGGGCACCTACAATGAGCAGTTCTTC
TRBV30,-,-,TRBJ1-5,CAWSWEGRQPQHF,TGTGCCTGGAGTTGGGAGGGTCGGCAGCCCCAGCATTTT
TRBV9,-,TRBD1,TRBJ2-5,CASSVGTVQETQYF,TGTGCCAGCAGCGTCGGGACAGTACAAGAGACCCAGTACTTC
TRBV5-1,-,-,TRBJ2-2,CASSLYGTISTGELFF,TGCGCCAGCAGCTTATACGGGACAATATCGACCGGGGAGCTGTTTTTT
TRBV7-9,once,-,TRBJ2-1,CASSSTSSSYNEQFF,TGTGCCAGCAGCTCAACTTCAAGCTCCTACAATGAGCAGTTCTTC
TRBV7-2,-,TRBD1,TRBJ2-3,CASRPGTGYTDTQYF,TGTGCCAGCAGGCCTGGGACAGGGTATACAGATACGCAGTATTTT
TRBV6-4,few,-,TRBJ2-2,CASSDSAQYTGELFF,TGTGCCAGCAGTGACTCTGCCCAGTACACCGGGGAGCTGTTTTTT
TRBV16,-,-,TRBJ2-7,CASSQLRTESSYEQYF,TGTGCCAGCAGCCAATTGCGGACAGAATCCTCCTACGAGCAGTACTTC
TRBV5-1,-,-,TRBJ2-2,CASSPDSVNRGTGELFF,TGCGCCAGCAGCCCGGACTCGGTTAATAGAGGCACCGGGGAGCTGTTTTTT
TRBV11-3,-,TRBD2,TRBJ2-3,CASSFSGGAADTQYF,TGTGCCAGCAGCTTTAGCGGGGGGGCGGCAGATACGCAGTATTTT
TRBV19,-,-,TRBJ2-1,CASKGAGGNEQFF,TGTGCCAGTAAGGGGGCGGGAGGAAATGAGCAGTTCTTC
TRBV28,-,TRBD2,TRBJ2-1,CASSFSGGANEQFF,TGTGCCAGCAGTTTTAGCGGGGGGGCCAATGAGCAGTTCTTC
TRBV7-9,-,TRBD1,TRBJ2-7,CASSGTGGNSEQYF,TGTGCCAGCAGCGGGACAGGCGGTAACTCCGAGCAGTACTTC
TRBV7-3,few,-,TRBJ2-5,CASSLLGETQYF,TGTGCCAGCAGCTTACTCGGAGAGACCCAGTACTTC
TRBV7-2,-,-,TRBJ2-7,CASSLVGGWNSYEQYF,TGTGCCAGCAGCTTAGTGGGGGGATGGAACTCCTACGAGCAGTACTTC
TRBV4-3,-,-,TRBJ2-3,CASSQDRGSGADTQYF,TGCGCCAGCAGCCAAGATCGGGGTAGCGGCGCGGATACGCAGTATTTT
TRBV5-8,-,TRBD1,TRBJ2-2,CASSWRQGSRTGELFF,TGTGCCAGCAGCTGGAGACAGGGGAGTCGTACCGGGGAGCTGTTTTTT
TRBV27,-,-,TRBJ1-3,CASSNSSGDSGNTIYF,TGTGCCAGCAGTAACTCCTCAGGGGACTCTGGAAACACCATATATTTT
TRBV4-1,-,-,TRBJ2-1,CASSQGPLVPAYNEQFF,TGCGCCAGCAGCCAAGGGCCGTTGGTCCCTGCCTACAATGAGCAGTTCTTC
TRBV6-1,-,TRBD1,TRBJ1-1,CASSRGRVNTEAFF,TGTGCCAGCAGCAGGGGGCGCGTGAACACTGAAGCTTTCTTT
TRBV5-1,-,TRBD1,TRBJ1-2,CASRRQGAVNYGYTF,TGCGCCAGCAGGAGGCAGGGGGCTGTTAACTATGGCTACACCTTC
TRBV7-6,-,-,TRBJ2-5,CASSHQQGRETQYF,TGTGCCAGCAGCCACCAACAGGGCCGGGAGACCCAGTACTTC
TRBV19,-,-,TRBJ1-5,CASSRGSYSNQPQHF,TGTGCCAGTAGTCGAGGGTCTTATAGCAATCAGCCCCAGCATTTT
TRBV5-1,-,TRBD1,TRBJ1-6,CASSLGQGGNSPLHF,TGCGCCAGCAGCCTCGGACAGGGGGGAAATTCACCCCTCCACTTT
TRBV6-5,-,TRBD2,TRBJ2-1,CASMTSGGLYNEQFF,TGTGCCAGCATGACTAGCGGGGGACTCTACAATGAGCAGTTCTTC
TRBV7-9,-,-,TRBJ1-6,CASSFDRNSPLHF,TGTGCCAGCAGCTTTGACAGAAATTCACCCCTCCACTTT
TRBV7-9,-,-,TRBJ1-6,CSSSLGGSSSYNSPLHF,TGTTCCAGCAGCTTAGGCGGATCCAGCTCCTATAATTCACCCCTCCACTTT
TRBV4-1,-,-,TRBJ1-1,CASSHPTVDTEAFF,TGCGCCAGCAGCCATCCCACAGTGGACACTGAAGCTTTCTTT
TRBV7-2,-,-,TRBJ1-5,CASSQTGPRAQPQHF,TGTGCCAGCAGCCAAACAGGGCCCCGTGCTCAGCCCCAGCATTTT
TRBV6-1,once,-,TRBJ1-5,CASSGQLSNQPQHF,TGTGCCAGCTCCGGACAGCTTAGCAATCAGCCCCAGCATTTT
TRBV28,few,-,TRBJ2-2,CASSLAGSTGELFF,TGTGCCAGCAGTTTAGCAGGCAGCACCGGGGAGCTGTTTTTT
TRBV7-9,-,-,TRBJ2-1,CSSSFGGGNEQFF,TGTTCCAGCAGCTTCGGCGGTGGGAATGAGCAGTTCTTC
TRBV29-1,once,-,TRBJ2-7,CSVGPGSGEQYF,TGCAGCGTTGGCCCCGGGAGCGGCGAGCAGTACTTC
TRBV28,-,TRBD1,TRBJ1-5,CASTTGQGAYSNQPQHF,TGTGCCAGCACCACAGGACAGGGGGCGTATAGCAATCAGCCCCAGCATTTT
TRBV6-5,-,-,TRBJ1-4,CASSLTATNEKLFF,TGTGCCAGCAGCTTGACAGCAACTAATGAAAAACTGTTTTTT
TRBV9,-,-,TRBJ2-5,CASSVTQGPQETQYF,TGTGCCAGCAGCGTAACGCAGGGCCCTCAAGAGACCCAGTACTTC
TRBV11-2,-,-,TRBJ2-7,CASSSRDLYEQYF,TGTGCCAGCAGTAGCAGGGACTTATACGAGCAGTACTTC